The clone carrying this T cell receptor beta chain was recorded at least ten times. The antigen remains undetermined. The sample is drawn from a study of neurological immune-mediated disorders. Study conclusions and caveats: Expanded clones shared no CDR3 amino acid sequences across subjects, suggesting private repertoires in all groups.

CDR1 is SGHTA, CDR2 FQGNSA, per germline. Trimming pared 2 bases from V and 1 base from J, leaving 11 bases between. This CDR3 spans 15 amino acids. Template-switch 5'RACE cDNA synthesis added a 10-nucleotide unique molecular identifier. In every sequencing run, more than 170 million TCR-beta sequences were generated from 15-18 subjects. TCRdb passed the 5' RACE reads through MiXCR, listing each CDR3 protein once. Found here are tens of thousands of distinct CDR3 sequences, around 10% of them singletons; the top ten hold about 1.8%. Healthy controls comprised blood bank volunteers in Maryland, USA. The sample consisted of PBMCs. The chain employs TRBV7-2 and TRBJ1-1; D is unresolved. The source of this sequence is a man aged 40-50 years in good health. The CDR3 sequence: CASSLIAKANTEAFF. CDR3 bases: TGTGCCAGCAGCTTAATTGCGAAAGCGAACACTGAAGCTTTCTTT.